The 3 T cell receptor beta chains below were found in one sample sequenced in a study of regulatory T cells in long-lasting Graves disease. Indicated time point: persistent/refractory GD, antithyroid drugs over 5 years with positive TRAb. PBMC RNA was the source of the TCR library. iRepertoire HTBI primers and Arm-PCR of CDR3 regions built TCR beta libraries. TCRdb itself ran the multiplex PCR reads through MiXCR, one entry per CDR3 protein. The data contain some 430,000 distinct CDR3 sequences, about 22% of them singletons. The sample was peripheral blood mononuclear cells (PBMCs), taken when the disease was refractory, from a patient treated with antithyroid drugs. Receptor source: a female donor with Graves disease.

This clonotype was detected only a few times. CDR3 in amino acids: CASSVGEWANEQFF. The CDR3 nucleotides are TGTGCCAGCAGCGTGGGGGAGTGGGCCAATGAGCAGTTCTTC. This chain joins TRBV7-9 and TRBJ2-1, with D perhaps TRBD1 or TRBD2 (5 bases each). The length of the CDR3 is 14 residues. Per the germline V gene, CDR1 is SEHNR and CDR2 is FQNEAQ (reference sequence). The V end lost 5 bases, the J end lost 6 bases, and 14 bases lay between the germline ends. The whole variable domain, filled in from reference TRBV7-9 and TRBJ2-1, reads DTGVSQNPRHKITKRGQNVTFRCDPISEHNRLYWYRQTLGQGPEFLTYFQNEAQLEKSRLLSDRFSAERPKGSFSTLEIQRTEQGDSAMYLCASSVGEWANEQFFGPGTRLTVL.

The chain uses TRBV5-1 and TRBJ2-5, with 8 bases that match TRBD2. The DNA end lines up better with TRBJ2-1; the J call may be wrong. The CDR3 contains 16 residues. CDR1 and CDR2 (germline): SGHRS, YFSETQ. CDR3 coding DNA: TGCGCCAGCAGCTTGTTACGGGGGGGCAAGGACAATGAGCAGTTCTTC. It encodes CASSLLRGGKDNEQFF.

The chain combines TRBV19 with TRBJ1-1; D is possibly TRBD1 (6 bases). Germline V gives CDR1 LNHDA, CDR2 SQIVND (reference sequence). V dropped 1 base and J dropped 11 bases, with 14 bases sitting between them. CDR3 length: 13 residues. The DNA for the CDR3 is TGTGCCAGTAGTATAGGGTATGGGACATGGGCTTTCTTT. Amino acids: CASSIGYGTWAFF.